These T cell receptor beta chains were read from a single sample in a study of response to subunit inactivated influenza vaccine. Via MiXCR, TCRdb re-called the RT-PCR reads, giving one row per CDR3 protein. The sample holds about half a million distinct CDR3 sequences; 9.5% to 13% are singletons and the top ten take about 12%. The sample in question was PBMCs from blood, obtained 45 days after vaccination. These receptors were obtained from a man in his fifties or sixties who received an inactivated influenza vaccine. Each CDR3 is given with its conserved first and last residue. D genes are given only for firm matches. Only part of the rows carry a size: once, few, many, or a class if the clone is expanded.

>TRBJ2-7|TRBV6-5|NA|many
CASSYSARAAYEQYF
TGTGCCAGCAGTTACTCGGCCAGGGCGGCCTACGAGCAGTACTTC
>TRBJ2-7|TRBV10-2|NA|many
CASSGAGTYEQYF
TGCGCCAGCAGTGGAGCAGGGACCTACGAGCAGTACTTC
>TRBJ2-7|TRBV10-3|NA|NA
CATKGLADSYEQYF
TGTGCCACCAAAGGGTTAGCGGACTCCTACGAGCAGTACTTC
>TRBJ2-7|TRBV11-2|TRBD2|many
CASSAGTSGRGAVHYEQYF
TGTGCCAGCAGCGCCGGGACTAGCGGGAGGGGAGCCGTTCACTACGAGCAGTACTTC
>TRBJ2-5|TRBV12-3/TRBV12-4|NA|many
CASGSPAAQYF
TGTGCCAGCGGCTCCCCAGCTGCCCAGTACTTC
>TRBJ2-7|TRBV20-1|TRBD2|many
CSASGLASYEQYF
TGCAGTGCTTCGGGACTAGCATCCTACGAGCAGTACTTC
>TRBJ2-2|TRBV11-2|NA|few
CASGVGQLGELFF
TGTGCCAGCGGTGTTGGTCAACTCGGGGAGCTGTTTTTT
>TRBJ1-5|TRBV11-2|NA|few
CASSLVASLGTYNQPQHF
TGTGCCAGCAGCTTAGTAGCCTCTCTGGGCACCTACAATCAGCCCCAGCATTTT
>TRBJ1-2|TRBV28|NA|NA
CASSIGGPSNYGYTF
TGTGCCAGCAGTATTGGAGGACCCTCTAACTATGGCTACACCTTC
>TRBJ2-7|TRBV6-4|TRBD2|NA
CANSTGTSFGEQYF
TGTGCCAACTCAACCGGGACTAGCTTCGGCGAGCAGTACTTC
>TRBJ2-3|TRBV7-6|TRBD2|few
CASSLSTSGTDTQYF
TGTGCCAGCAGCTTAAGTACTAGCGGCACAGATACGCAGTATTTT
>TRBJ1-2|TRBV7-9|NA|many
CASSYALRRSDYGYTF
TGTGCCAGCAGCTACGCTTTGAGGAGGAGTGATTATGGCTACACCTTC
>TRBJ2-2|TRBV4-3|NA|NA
CASSQDPRRSGELFF
TGCGCCAGCAGCCAAGACCCACGCCGAAGCGGGGAGCTGTTTTTT
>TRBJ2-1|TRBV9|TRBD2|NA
CASSGSGSISYNEQFF
TGTGCCAGCAGCGGTAGCGGGAGTATTAGCTACAATGAGCAGTTCTTC
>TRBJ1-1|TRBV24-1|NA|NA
CATSSINGAGDTEAFF
TGTGCCACCAGTTCTATAAACGGCGCCGGGGACACTGAAGCTTTCTTT
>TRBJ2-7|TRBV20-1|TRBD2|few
CSATTSGGLYEQYF
TGCAGTGCTACGACTAGCGGGGGGCTCTACGAGCAGTACTTC
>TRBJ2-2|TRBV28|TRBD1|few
CASSSYLDRGQDGELFF
TGTGCCAGCAGTTCATACCTGGACAGGGGGCAAGACGGGGAGCTGTTTTTT